This T cell receptor (beta chain) was retrieved from a study of blood T cell repertoires in COVID-19. In the study overall: The samples span acute and convalescent COVID-19 from the United States, Italy and Spain.

Original handling: Amplification with reference gene primers provided the estimates of nucleated cell counts. Assay: immunoSEQ multiplex PCR; the TCRdb copy retains only in-frame clones and omits some. Clone size and V and J calls were adopted from that table, with D and trimming inferred from the DNA. The data contain roughly 190,000 clones, around 84% of them singletons. This CDR3 comprises 14 residues. Germline CDR1 and CDR2: KGHDR and SFDVKD. The V gene lost 2 bases and the J gene lost 7 bases, with 11 bases spanning the gap. V gene TRBV24-1 combines with J gene TRBJ2-1; D may be TRBD2 (5 bases). This receptor was taken from a man aged 30 to 39 with active or convalescent COVID-19. Sequenced: peripheral blood. The CDR3 region has the DNA TGTGCCACCAGTGATTCCCGGGAACTAAATGAGCAGTTCTTC. The encoded protein is CATSDSRELNEQFF.